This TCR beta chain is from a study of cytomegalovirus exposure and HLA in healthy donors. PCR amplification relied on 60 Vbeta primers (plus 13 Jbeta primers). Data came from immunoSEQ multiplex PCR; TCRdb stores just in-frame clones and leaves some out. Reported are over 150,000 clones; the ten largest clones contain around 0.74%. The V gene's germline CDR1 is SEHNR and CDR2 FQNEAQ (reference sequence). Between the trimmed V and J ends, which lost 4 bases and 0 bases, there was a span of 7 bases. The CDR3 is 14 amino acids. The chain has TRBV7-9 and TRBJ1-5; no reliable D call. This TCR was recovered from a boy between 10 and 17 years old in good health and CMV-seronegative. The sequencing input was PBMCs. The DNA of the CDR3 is TGTGCCAGCAGCTCCGATAGTAGCAATCAGCCCCAGCATTTT. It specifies CASSSDSSNQPQHF. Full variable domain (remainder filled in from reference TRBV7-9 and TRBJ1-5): DTGVSQNPRHKITKRGQNVTFRCDPISEHNRLYWYRQTLGQGPEFLTYFQNEAQLEKSRLLSDRFSAERPKGSFSTLEIQRTEQGDSAMYLCASSSDSSNQPQHFGDGTRLSIL.